Each of the 29 T cell receptor beta chains below was sequenced from the same sample in a study of OX40 agonist ivuxolimab in advanced cancers. Assay: immunoSEQ multiplex PCR; the TCRdb copy retains only in-frame clones and omits some. The repertoire holds about 36,000 clones, 79% seen once, with 11% in the top ten. Material: CD4+ or CD8+ T cells sorted from blood, obtained in a trial of the OX40 agonist ivuxolimab. These receptors were collected from an adult with an advanced solid tumor such as melanoma, head and neck, liver or kidney cancer.

A single count supports this clone. This chain uses TRBV5-1 with TRBJ2-2, with D hard to call. Trimming pared 1 base from V and 6 bases from J, leaving 4 bases between. CDR3 length: 12 residues. Germline assignment: CDR1 SGHRS and CDR2 YFSETQ. The CDR3: CASSLMSGELFF. CDR3 nucleotides: TGCGCCAGCAGCTTGATGTCCGGGGAGCTGTTTTTT.

The J gene is TRBJ1-5, the V gene TRBV5-1; D possibly corresponds to TRBD1 (5 bases). This CDR3 spans 13 amino acids. CDR1 is SGHRS and CDR2 is YFSETQ in the germline V gene. Trimming cost V 4 bases and J 4 bases, with 9 bases left between them. The CDR3 protein is CASSTGLNQPQHF. Written as DNA, the CDR3 is TGCGCCAGCAGCACGGGGCTTAATCAGCCCCAGCATTTT.

This clone has a single count. This rearrangement joins TRBV5-1 to TRBJ2-3; TRBD2 might be the D (5 bases). Germline V lookup: CDR1 SGHRS, CDR2 YFSETQ. V was cut by 5 bases and J by 1 base, with 8 bases left in between. The CDR3 has 13 residues. The CDR3 is CASRLAGTDTQYF. The CDR3 region has the DNA TGCGCCAGCAGGCTAGCTGGCACAGATACGCAGTATTTT. Together with reference TRBV5-1 and TRBJ2-3, the CDR3 gives the full variable domain: KAGVTQTPRYLIKTRGQQVTLSCSPISGHRSVSWYQQTPGQGLQFLFEYFSETQRNKGNFPGRFSGRQFSNSRSEMNVSTLELGDSALYLCASRLAGTDTQYFGPGTRLTVL.

This clone appeared a single time. The V call is TRBV11-2, the J call TRBJ1-2; D call uncertain. The germline CDR1 and CDR2 sequences are SGHAT and FQNNGV. This CDR3 is 16 amino acids long. The V end was cut by 2 bases, the J end by 1 base, with 14 bases between. The CDR3 reads CASSLSVALINYGYTF. For the CDR3, the DNA is TGTGCCAGCAGCTTATCGGTAGCCTTGATTAACTATGGCTACACCTTC.

This rearrangement joins TRBV5-4 to TRBJ1-2; D is possibly TRBD1 (5 bases). V lost 4 bases and J 8 bases, leaving 15 bases between the germline ends. Per the germline V gene, CDR1 is SGHNT and CDR2 is YYREEE (reference sequence). The CDR3 length is 13 residues. CDR3 in DNA: TGTGCCAGCAGCCCATTAGGGACGCGGGGCTACACCTTC. Translating gives CASSPLGTRGYTF.

The CDR3 is CASSPGLAGPSYEQYF. CDR3 nucleotides: TGTGCCAGTAGTCCTGGACTAGCGGGTCCCTCCTACGAGCAGTACTTC. The gene calls are TRBV19 and TRBJ2-5; TRBD2 agrees at 11 bases. The J call could be wrong; TRBJ2-7 is a better fit for the DNA end. This CDR3 region has 16 residues. CDR1 LNHDA and CDR2 SQIVND come from the germline V gene (reference sequence).

This chain connects TRBV5-1 to TRBJ2-5, with D perhaps matching TRBD1 (5 bases). The J call is uncertain, as TRBJ2-7 better fits the DNA end. Germline values: CDR1 SGHRS, CDR2 YFSETQ. This CDR3 has 13 amino acids. The CDR3 loop is CASSLSRDYEQYF. Written as DNA, the CDR3 is TGCGCCAGCAGCTTGTCCAGGGACTACGAGCAGTACTTC.

This chain uses TRBV10-3 with TRBJ1-1, with TRBD1 matching over 9 bases. This CDR3 is built from 14 residues. Per the germline V gene, CDR1 is ENHRY and CDR2 is SYGVKD. With 6 bases clipped from V and 1 base from J, the junction kept 3 bases outside the gene matches. CDR3 DNA sequence: TGTGCCATCAGCCCGACAGGGGGGAACACTGAAGCTTTCTTT. It encodes CAISPTGGNTEAFF.

V gene TRBV10-1 combines with J gene TRBJ2-1; D remains unclear. Germline-derived CDR1 and CDR2 are WNHNN and SYGVQD (reference sequence). This CDR3 region has 10 residues. V was clipped by 10 bases and J by 7 bases, with 8 bases between them. CDR3 sequence reads: CATVPNEQFF. The CDR3, as DNA: TGCGCCACCGTCCCTAATGAGCAGTTCTTC.

The rearrangement joins TRBV7-9 to TRBJ2-3; TRBD2 agrees at 8 bases. Germline CDR1 and CDR2: SEHNR and FQNEAQ (reference sequence). The CDR3 is 15 amino acids. Trimming took 1 base from V and 1 from J; bases not matched to a gene: 1. Here the CDR3 DNA reads TGTGCCAGCAGCTTAGGGCGGGGGGGCACAGATACGCAGTATTTT. Its protein product is CASSLGRGGTDTQYF.

The chain has TRBV5-6 and TRBJ2-3; 8 nucleotides match TRBD2. In germline, CDR1 is SGHDT, CDR2 YYEEEE. The CDR3 is 15 amino acids. Germline trimming cut 0 bases from V and 1 base from J; bases unmatched to any gene: 1. CDR3 protein: CASSLVSGGTDTQYF. The CDR3 DNA sequence: TGTGCCAGCAGCTTGGTTAGCGGGGGCACAGATACGCAGTATTTT.

CDR3: CSVADRPNSPLHF. CDR3 nucleotide sequence: TGCAGCGTGGCCGACAGGCCTAATTCACCCCTCCACTTT. This rearrangement joins TRBV29-1 to TRBJ1-6, with D possibly matching TRBD1 (6 bases). The CDR3 has 13 amino acids. Between the trimmed V and J ends, which lost 6 bases and 6 bases, there was a span of 12 bases. Germline CDR1 SQVTM, CDR2 ANQGSEA.

The chain uses TRBV7-2 and TRBJ1-1, with unresolved D. The ends were cut back, 2 bases at V and 5 bases at J, with 12 bases in the middle. Germline CDR1 SGHTA, CDR2 FQGNSA. The CDR3 totals 14 residues. In DNA, the CDR3 is TGTGCCAGCAGCTTAAGGCCCTCGGGGACTGAAGCTTTCTTT. Translating it yields CASSLRPSGTEAFF. Drawing the rest from reference TRBV7-2 and TRBJ1-1, the complete variable domain is GAGVSQSPSNKVTEKGKDVELRCDPISGHTALYWYRQSLGQGLEFLIYFQGNSAPDKSGLPSDRFSAERTGGSVSTLTIQRTQQEDSAVYLCASSLRPSGTEAFFGQGTRLTVV.

The chain joins TRBV5-1 to TRBJ2-5, with no clear D. This CDR3 is built from 12 residues. V lost 5 bases to trimming and J lost 3 bases, with 8 bases between them. Germline CDR1 SGHRS, CDR2 YFSETQ. The CDR3 here is CASSSNKETQYF. CDR3 DNA: TGCGCCAGCAGTTCGAACAAAGAGACCCAGTACTTC.

J is TRBJ1-3 and V is TRBV6-6; D not certain. V gave up 2 bases and J gave up 3 bases, with 11 bases separating them. This CDR3 is built from 15 residues. The V gene's germline CDR1 is MNHNY and CDR2 SVGAGI (reference sequence). In DNA, the CDR3 is TGTGCCAGCAGTTACCTTCGGGCTGGTGGAAACACCATATATTTT. Its translation: CASSYLRAGGNTIYF.

This chain's CDR3 is CASSLGGVRNEQFF. CDR3 DNA: TGTGCCAGCAGTTTGGGGGGGGTAAGGAATGAGCAGTTCTTC. The chain recombines TRBV27 with TRBJ2-1; 7 bases match TRBD2. Germline CDR1 reads MNHEY; CDR2 reads SMNVEV (reference sequence). Trimming removed 3 bases from V and 7 bases from J; junction bases left unmatched: 6. The CDR3 extends over 14 amino acids.

In DNA, the CDR3 is TGTGCCAGTAAAGATGGGGGCATGGGCAATCAGCCCCAGCATTTT. Amino acids: CASKDGGMGNQPQHF. J is TRBJ1-5 and V is TRBV19; D is perhaps TRBD1 (6 bases). In germline, CDR1 is LNHDA, CDR2 SQIVND (reference sequence). V lost 7 bases to trimming and J lost 2 bases, with 15 bases between them. The CDR3 has 15 residues.

This clone has a handful of counts. This chain uses TRBV4-2 with TRBJ2-7; D is possibly TRBD2 (5 bases). This CDR3 contains 14 residues. Looked up from germline, CDR1 is LGHNA and CDR2 is YNFKEQ. The germline V and J ends were trimmed by 0 bases and 6 bases, with 12 bases remaining between them. DNA of the CDR3: TGTGCCAGCAGCCAAGATGGAATCGGGGTCGAGCAGTACTTC. Amino acids: CASSQDGIGVEQYF.

This clone was detected once. The rearrangement uses TRBV6-1 and TRBJ1-1; TRBD1 is a possible D gene (5 bases). Germline assignment: CDR1 MNHNS and CDR2 SASEGT. The CDR3 has 14 residues. V was pared by 1 base and J by 7 bases, with 13 bases between. The CDR3 sequence: CASSEVRGKGEAFF. The CDR3 bases are TGTGCCAGCAGTGAAGTCCGGGGGAAGGGTGAAGCTTTCTTT.

This rearrangement joins TRBV7-9 to TRBJ2-5; D ambiguous. The CDR3 runs 14 residues. The ends were cut back, 5 bases at V and 5 bases at J, with 15 bases in the middle. The germline gives CDR1 SEHNR, CDR2 FQNEAQ (reference sequence). CDR3 in amino acids: CASSPQDSGETQYF. The CDR3 DNA sequence: TGTGCCAGCAGCCCCCAGGATTCCGGGGAGACCCAGTACTTC. Together with reference TRBV7-9 and TRBJ2-5, the CDR3 gives the full variable domain: DTGVSQNPRHKITKRGQNVTFRCDPISEHNRLYWYRQTLGQGPEFLTYFQNEAQLEKSRLLSDRFSAERPKGSFSTLEIQRTEQGDSAMYLCASSPQDSGETQYFGPGTRLLVL.

In its sample, this clone was seen a few times. Other DNA variants within this sample encode the same CDR3. The chain uses TRBV6-5 and TRBJ2-6; D gene ambiguous. Germline lookup yields CDR1 MNHEY and CDR2 SVGAGI. Trimming pared 6 bases from V and 0 bases from J, leaving 9 bases between. The length of the CDR3 is 15 residues. The CDR3 DNA is TGTGCCAGCAGCCGCCGGTCCTCTGGGGCCAACGTCCTGACTTTC. Amino acid sequence: CASSRRSSGANVLTF.

This clone was seen only once. The gene calls are TRBV20-1 and TRBJ1-3, with D hard to call. Germline CDR1 DFQATT, CDR2 SNEGSKA (reference sequence). The CDR3 length is 10 residues. The CDR3 is CTVHGNTIYF. As DNA, the CDR3 is TGCACTGTCCACGGAAACACCATATATTTT.

The rearrangement joins TRBV6-1 to TRBJ2-3; D may match TRBD1 or TRBD2 (6 bases each). Germline V gene sequence: CDR1 MNHNS, CDR2 SASEGT. This CDR3 has 15 amino acids. V lost 6 bases, J lost 2 bases, and 15 bases lay in between. CDR3 in DNA: TGTGCCAGCAGGAGGGGGGACTTCAACACAGATACGCAGTATTTT. This codes for CASRRGDFNTDTQYF.

This chain joins TRBV11-2 and TRBJ2-7, with D possibly being TRBD2 (5 bases). The CDR3 runs to 14 residues. CDR1 is SGHAT, CDR2 FQNNGV, per germline. V shed 0 bases and J shed 7 bases, with 13 bases lying between them. DNA for the CDR3: TGTGCCAGCAGCTTAGAGCCTAGCCCCCTGGAGCAGTACTTC. It translates to CASSLEPSPLEQYF.

The rearrangement links TRBV9 to TRBJ1-2; 8 bases fit TRBD1. V was pared by 4 bases and J by 8 bases, with 7 bases of the junction left unmatched. The CDR3 spans 13 residues. CDR1 is SGDLS and CDR2 is YYNGEE in the germline V gene. The CDR3 loop is CASSPRTGKGYTF. CDR3 nucleotides: TGTGCCAGCAGCCCTAGGACAGGGAAAGGCTACACCTTC.

The sample holds a few counts of this clone. This chain connects TRBV6-1 to TRBJ2-5, with 9 positions matching TRBD1. The CDR3 runs to 14 residues. The V and J ends lost 5 bases and 3 bases, in that order; junction bases with no gene match: 4. The germline V gene encodes CDR1 MNHNS and CDR2 SASEGT. This chain's CDR3 is CASSPRTGEETQYF. As DNA, the CDR3 is TGTGCCAGCAGTCCTAGGACAGGGGAAGAGACCCAGTACTTC.

This rearrangement joins TRBV10-1 to TRBJ2-3; 11 bases agree with TRBD2. CDR3 length: 15 residues. CDR1 is WNHNN, CDR2 SYGVQD, per germline (reference sequence). V was clipped by 6 bases and J by 3 bases; unmatched bases: 5. CDR3 sequence (DNA): TGCGCCAGCAGCTCTAGCGGGGGGCGTACAGATACGCAGTATTTT. Protein sequence: CASSSSGGRTDTQYF.

In the case of this clone: This may be a read error: a much more frequent sequence differs by one nucleotide. Here the CDR3 omits its conserved ending phenylalanine or tryptophan, so a read error is the likely source. The chain couples TRBV19 to TRBJ1-2; D might be TRBD1 (6 bases). Germline-derived CDR1 and CDR2 are LNHDA and SQIVND (reference sequence). V lost 0 bases, J lost 3 bases, and 14 bases lay in between. CDR3 length equals 16 residues. The CDR3 reads CASSIERRGVDYGYTL. CDR3 nucleotides: TGTGCCAGTAGTATAGAAAGAAGGGGGGTAGACTATGGCTACACCCTC.

This clone was counted only a few times. This rearrangement joins TRBV27 to TRBJ1-5; D is perhaps TRBD1 (6 bases). This CDR3 spans 18 amino acids. Germline-derived CDR1 and CDR2 are MNHEY and SMNVEV (reference sequence). V lost 2 bases to trimming and J lost 6 bases, with 23 bases between them. Here the CDR3 reads CASSLRGDPDKTLQPQHF. The CDR3 region has the DNA TGTGCCAGCAGTTTAAGGGGGGACCCAGACAAAACACTTCAGCCCCAGCATTTT.